The next 9 T cell receptor beta chains were all read from a single sample in a study of blood T cell repertoires in COVID-19. Sequencing used immunoSEQ multiplex PCR; TCRdb keeps in-frame clones, though not all of them. The profile covers fewer than 250,000 clones, with roughly nine tenths appearing a single time and around 6% taken by the ten largest. Sequencing used peripheral blood. Source of these receptors: a man in his 60s who had recovered from COVID-19.

This clone was recorded once. The chain carries TRBV3-1 (or the pseudogene TRBV3-2) and TRBJ1-2; no firm D call. CDR3 length equals 13 residues. Germline loops: CDR1 LGHDT, CDR2 YNNKEL (reference sequence). V gave up 4 bases and J gave up 2 bases, with 8 bases separating them. The CDR3 sequence is CASSPARNYGYTF. CDR3 coding DNA: TGTGCCAGCAGCCCCGCTAGGAACTATGGCTACACCTTC.

The chain combines TRBV5-4 with TRBJ2-3; D is ambiguous. The CDR3 length is 13 residues. Looked up from germline, CDR1 is SGHNT and CDR2 is YYREEE (reference sequence). Trimming removed 0 bases from V and 3 bases from J, with 5 bases in between. CDR3 in DNA: TGTGCCAGCAGCTTGGCCGGGACAGATACGCAGTATTTT. Translated, it gives CASSLAGTDTQYF.

The chain combines TRBV4-1 with TRBJ2-3; 8 nucleotides line up with TRBD2. From germline, CDR1 is MGHRA and CDR2 YSYEKL. Trimming removed 2 bases from V and 0 bases from J; junction bases left unmatched: 1. This CDR3 is built from 15 residues. CDR3 sequence reads: CASSQLAGSTDTQYF. CDR3 coding DNA: TGCGCCAGCAGCCAACTAGCGGGTAGCACAGATACGCAGTATTTT.

J is TRBJ2-2 and V is TRBV5-1; 8 bases are a match to TRBD1. Trimming cost V 6 bases and J 10 bases; bases outside gene matches: 14. Germline V lookup: CDR1 SGHRS, CDR2 YFSETQ. This CDR3 is 15 amino acids long. The CDR3 protein is CASTTQGDPVAELFF. As DNA, the CDR3 is TGCGCCAGCACCACACAGGGGGACCCTGTTGCGGAGCTGTTTTTT.

This clone has just one count. The chain recombines TRBV30 with TRBJ1-5; perhaps TRBD1 as D (6 bases). Trimming shortened V by 2 bases and J by 0 bases, and 11 bases separated the two germline ends. Germline V gene sequence: CDR1 GTSNPN, CDR2 SVGIG (reference sequence). The CDR3 contains 15 residues. The CDR3 DNA is TGTGCCTGGAGTAGGGGACATAATAGCAATCAGCCCCAGCATTTT. Its protein is CAWSRGHNSNQPQHF.

The V gene is TRBV28, the J gene TRBJ1-1, with D perhaps matching TRBD1 (5 bases). This CDR3 is 14 amino acids long. The V and J ends lost 1 base and 9 bases respectively, with 15 bases between them. Per the germline V gene, CDR1 is MDHEN and CDR2 is SYDVKM. CDR3 DNA: TGTGCCAGCAGTTTATCCTCCGGGGGAATTAAAGCTTTCTTT. Translation: CASSLSSGGIKAFF.

The genes are TRBV9 and TRBJ2-5, with TRBD2 matching 11 bases. CDR3 size: 17 residues. The V gene's germline CDR1 is SGDLS and CDR2 YYNGEE. V lost 2 bases to trimming and J lost 4 bases; unmatched junction nucleotides: 10. The CDR3 coding sequence is TGTGCCAGCAGCGTCACCGGGACTAGCGGTTTGTCAGAGACCCAGTACTTC. Residues: CASSVTGTSGLSETQYF.

The table lists this clone with a count of one. J is TRBJ1-3 and V is TRBV19, with D hard to call. The CDR3 has 13 residues. V was cut by 10 bases and J by 3 bases, with 13 bases left in between. Looked up from germline, CDR1 is LNHDA and CDR2 is SQIVND (reference sequence). The CDR3 sequence: CATAVEGGNTIYF. Written as DNA, the CDR3 is TGTGCCACCGCAGTGGAGGGTGGAAACACCATATATTTT.

V and J are TRBV19 and TRBJ2-3; D is undetermined. The germline V gene has CDR1 LNHDA and CDR2 SQIVND (reference sequence). Trimming stripped 5 bases from V and 5 bases from J, with 11 bases between. The CDR3 totals 13 residues. Written as DNA, the CDR3 is TGTGCCAGTAGTTTTAAAGCAGGAGATACGCAGTATTTT. Translating it yields CASSFKAGDTQYF. The whole variable domain, remainder taken from reference TRBV19 and TRBJ2-3, is DGGITQSPKYLFRKEGQNVTLSCEQNLNHDAMYWYRQDPGQGLRLIYYSQIVNDFQKGDIAEGYSVSREKKESFPLTVTSAQKNPTAFYLCASSFKAGDTQYFGPGTRLTVL.